This T cell receptor (beta chain) comes out of a study of blood T cells in healthy people across ages. Regarding the study as a whole: Both higher diversity and more naive CD4+ cells marked long-lived donors when set against aged donors.

Worth noting for this clonotype: As yet, its antigen is unknown.

With a J-beta primer mix and a sample-barcoded 5' primer, a second PCR ran 7 to 11 cycles. Every individual sample yielded 2.5 million or more paired-end reads (each containing CDR3). TCRdb passed the 5' RACE reads through MiXCR, listing each CDR3 protein once. This sample has roughly 680,000 distinct CDR3 sequences, with 40% to 65% found just once. CDR3 size: 10 residues. The ends were cut back, 6 bases at V and 4 bases at J, with 3 bases in the middle. The chain recombines TRBV12-3 or TRBV12-4 with TRBJ1-2; D gene ambiguous. The sample was blood. The TCR was taken from an elderly woman in good health. The CDR3 loop is CASSRYGYTF. CDR3 coding DNA: TGTGCCAGCAGCCGCTATGGCTACACCTTC.